The 3 T cell receptor beta chains reported below all come from one sample, sequenced in a study of blood T cell repertoires in COVID-19. TCRdb keeps only in-frame clones here, not all; method: immunoSEQ multiplex PCR. This table holds 250,000 or so clones, 84% found once. The material sequenced was peripheral blood. Receptor source: a woman aged 40 to 49 who had recovered from COVID-19.

Here the CDR3 reads CASNLQGSNSPLHF. For the CDR3, the DNA is TGTGCCAGCAACCTCCAGGGGTCCAATTCACCCCTCCACTTT. The genes are TRBV11-3 and TRBJ1-6; tentatively, D is TRBD1 (6 bases). V was trimmed by 7 bases and J by 7 bases, leaving 14 bases between them. The CDR3 has 14 residues. In germline, CDR1 is SGHNT, CDR2 YENEEA.

The J gene is TRBJ1-6, the V gene TRBV6-5; no clear D gene. Germline CDR1 is MNHEY and CDR2 is SVGAGI. This CDR3 comprises 14 residues. Trimming stripped 5 bases from V and 7 bases from J, with 12 bases between. The CDR3 DNA is TGTGCCAGCAGTCGGAGCGAGTTGAATTCACCCCTCCACTTT. It encodes CASSRSELNSPLHF.

The CDR3 region is CASSPGGINQPQHF. CDR3 bases: TGTGCCAGCAGTCCAGGGGGGATTAATCAGCCCCAGCATTTT. This chain links TRBV6-5 with TRBJ1-5, with TRBD1 matching 7 bases. Unmatched junction bases numbered 5, after V lost 5 bases and J lost 4 bases. The CDR3 totals 14 residues. The germline V gene encodes CDR1 MNHEY and CDR2 SVGAGI.